Following are 13 T cell receptor beta chains from one sample sequenced in a study of blood T cell repertoires in COVID-19. This table comes from immunoSEQ multiplex PCR, and its TCRdb copy is limited to in-frame clones, with some not included. The sample lists around 300,000 clones; roughly nine tenths were seen once. Specimen: PBMCs or T cells enriched from blood (not recorded which). These receptors all come from a woman aged 60 to 75 who had recovered from COVID-19.

V gene TRBV10-3 combines with J gene TRBJ1-2; 7 nucleotides align to TRBD1. CDR3 length: 13 residues. The germline V gene has CDR1 ENHRY and CDR2 SYGVKD. V shed 8 bases and J 7 bases; nucleotides not matched to a gene: 10. The DNA of the CDR3 is TGTGCCATCTGGCAGGACAGGAGCTCTGGCTACACCTTC. Translation: CAIWQDRSSGYTF.

The rearrangement uses TRBV7-2 and TRBJ1-2; the match to TRBD1 covers 10 bases. The V gene end was trimmed by 3 bases and the J gene end by 6 bases; junction bases not matched to a gene: 1. The CDR3 sequence is 13 residues long. CDR1 SGHTA and CDR2 FQGNSA come from the germline V gene. The CDR3 DNA follows: TGTGCCAGCAGCTTTGGACAGGGGGATGGCTACACCTTC. Encoded protein: CASSFGQGDGYTF.

The genes are TRBV18 and TRBJ1-2; D remains unclear. V dropped 5 bases and J dropped 4 bases, with 11 bases sitting between them. The CDR3 is made up of 13 amino acids. Germline CDR1 and CDR2: KGHSH and LQKENI. The CDR3: CASSEVTSYGYTF. The DNA of the CDR3 is TGTGCCAGCTCAGAGGTGACTTCCTATGGCTACACCTTC.

The J gene is TRBJ2-1, the V gene TRBV18; D is possibly TRBD2 (6 bases). The germline V gene has CDR1 KGHSH and CDR2 LQKENI. Trimming took 3 bases from V and 2 from J, leaving 14 bases between them. The CDR3 consists of 16 residues. The CDR3 protein is CASSPKAGETYNEQFF. The DNA of the CDR3 is TGTGCCAGCTCACCTAAAGCGGGTGAAACCTACAATGAGCAGTTCTTC.

The chain links TRBV15 to TRBJ2-2, with 11 positions matching TRBD1. The V segment lost 3 bases and the J segment 0 bases; nucleotides outside the gene matches: 12. Germline lookup yields CDR1 LNHNV and CDR2 YYDKDF (reference sequence). This CDR3 has 20 amino acids. CDR3 in DNA: TGTGCCACCAGCAGTCACCGGGACAGGGGGTCCCGAACGAACACCGGGGAGCTGTTTTTT. It specifies CATSSHRDRGSRTNTGELFF.

V is TRBV5-1 and J is TRBJ2-1; TRBD2 might be the D (6 bases). The V gene's germline CDR1 is SGHRS and CDR2 YFSETQ. The CDR3 consists of 15 residues. V lost 0 bases and J lost 4, with 11 bases in between. This chain's CDR3 is CASSLAGGDYNEQFF. CDR3 coding DNA: TGCGCCAGCAGCTTGGCCGGGGGAGATTACAATGAGCAGTTCTTC. Combining the CDR3 with reference TRBV5-1 and TRBJ2-1 gives the whole variable domain KAGVTQTPRYLIKTRGQQVTLSCSPISGHRSVSWYQQTPGQGLQFLFEYFSETQRNKGNFPGRFSGRQFSNSRSEMNVSTLELGDSALYLCASSLAGGDYNEQFFGPGTRLTVL.

The V gene is TRBV7-8, the J gene TRBJ2-3; the match to TRBD1 covers 7 bases. Losses at the gene ends were 5 bases for V and 2 bases for J; bases not matched to a gene: 10. The CDR3 spans 16 residues. Germline CDR1 SGHVS, CDR2 FQNEAQ. The CDR3 spells CASSPYRDSSTDTQYF. CDR3 bases: TGTGCCAGCAGCCCATACCGGGACAGTTCCACAGATACGCAGTATTTT.

This chain links TRBV19 with TRBJ1-2; D call uncertain. CDR1 is LNHDA, CDR2 SQIVND, per germline (reference sequence). Trimming pared 4 bases from V and 2 bases from J, leaving 8 bases between. The CDR3 has 13 residues. CDR3 sequence: CASSKDKNYGYTF. As DNA, the CDR3 is TGTGCCAGTAGTAAAGACAAAAACTATGGCTACACCTTC.

This chain uses TRBV6-5 with TRBJ2-2; 7 positions match TRBD2. Germline assignment: CDR1 MNHEY and CDR2 SVGAGI. V trimming: 8 bases; J trimming: 7 bases; junction bases outside the gene matches: 10. CDR3 length: 14 amino acids. The CDR3 bases are TGTGCCAGCCACCGTAGCTGGGGGGGCGGGGAGCTGTTTTTT. Its protein product is CASHRSWGGGELFF.

The chain combines TRBV19 with TRBJ1-4; TRBD1 aligns across 11 bases. This CDR3 is 14 amino acids long. Germline values: CDR1 LNHDA, CDR2 SQIVND (reference sequence). The DNA for the CDR3 is TGTGACCTCCGGACAGGGGGCACTAATGAAAAACTGTTTTTT. It is translated as CDLRTGGTNEKLFF.

The rearrangement uses TRBV6-5 and TRBJ2-5; possibly TRBD1 for D (6 bases). Germline V gene lookup returns CDR1 MNHEY and CDR2 SVGAGI. V was shortened by 8 bases and J by 2 bases, with 6 bases between the two germline ends. The CDR3 consists of 11 residues. The chain's CDR3 is CASGQQETQYF. CDR3 nucleotide sequence: TGTGCCAGCGGACAGCAAGAGACCCAGTACTTC.

This clone was detected only once. The chain combines TRBV6-6 with TRBJ1-1; D possibly corresponds to TRBD1 (6 bases). The CDR3 sequence is 14 residues long. Trimming removed 6 bases at V and 4 bases at J, with 15 bases between. Germline values: CDR1 MNHNY, CDR2 SVGAGI (reference sequence). The CDR3 protein is CASRATQGSTEAFF. In DNA, the CDR3 is TGTGCCAGCAGAGCGACCCAGGGGAGCACTGAAGCTTTCTTT.

The V gene is TRBV11-2, the J gene TRBJ2-1; 9 bases align to TRBD2. There are 17 residues in the CDR3. Per germline, CDR1 SGHAT and CDR2 FQNNGV. The trim removed 5 bases at V and 4 bases at J, leaving 12 bases unmatched. CDR3 nucleotide sequence: TGTGCCAGCAGCCCCCAGGTTTTTACTAGCGGGTACAATGAGCAGTTCTTC. It encodes CASSPQVFTSGYNEQFF.